Shown below are 23 T cell receptor beta chains from a single sample sequenced in a study of response to subunit inactivated influenza vaccine. TCRdb passed the RT-PCR reads through MiXCR, listing each CDR3 protein once. Counted here are over 150,000 distinct CDR3 sequences, over 8.5% occurring once; the ten biggest clones make up about 40%. The sample consisted of CD8+ T cells sorted from PBMCs, taken 23 months after vaccination. All receptors come from a man between 50 and 69 years old who received an inactivated influenza vaccine.

This clonotype was detected only a few times. The chain links TRBV21-1 to TRBJ2-7; the D call of TRBD1 is as the table states it, not checked on the DNA. TRBV21-1 is a pseudogene locus. CDR3 size: 16 residues. CDR3 nucleotides: TGTGCCAGCAGCAACCCGGGACAGCAATTTCCCTACGAGCAGTACTTC. Amino acids: CASSNPGQQFPYEQYF.

The chain is built from TRBV3-1 and TRBJ2-3; 10 nucleotides match TRBD2. The CDR3 consists of 15 residues. V lost 2 bases, J lost 1 base, and 0 bases stayed unmatched. CDR1 is LGHDT, CDR2 YNNKEL, per germline (reference sequence). The chain's CDR3 is CASSQLAGGTDTQYF. In nucleotides, the CDR3 is TGTGCCAGCAGCCAACTAGCGGGGGGCACAGATACGCAGTATTTT.

This clonotype was recorded a few times. The chain employs TRBV5-1 and TRBJ2-7, with TRBD1 matching over 7 bases. With 4 bases clipped from V and 2 bases from J, the junction kept 6 bases outside the gene matches. This CDR3 region has 14 residues. Germline CDR1 reads SGHRS; CDR2 reads YFSETQ. The CDR3 here is CASSPWTGTYEQYF. The DNA of the CDR3 is TGCGCCAGCAGCCCCTGGACAGGTACCTACGAGCAGTACTTC.

This clonotype was observed a few times. V usage is TRBV5-6 and J usage is TRBJ2-1; no clear D. The CDR3 consists of 12 residues. V lost 0 bases to trimming and J lost 7 bases, with 5 bases between them. Germline-derived CDR1 and CDR2 are SGHDT and YYEEEE. CDR3 loop: CASSLGVNEQFF. The CDR3 DNA reads TGTGCCAGCAGCTTGGGCGTGAATGAGCAGTTCTTC.

The chain employs TRBV18 and TRBJ2-2; D gene uncertain. From germline, CDR1 is KGHSH and CDR2 LQKENI. The ends were cut back, 2 bases at V and 2 bases at J, with 12 bases in the middle. This CDR3 is built from 16 residues. The CDR3 DNA reads as TGTGCCAGCTCACCATCTCTCCGGCAAAACACCGGGGAGCTGTTTTTT. Residues: CASSPSLRQNTGELFF. The entire variable domain, with the rest obtained from reference TRBV18 and TRBJ2-2, is as follows: NAGVMQNPRHLVRRRGQEARLRCSPMKGHSHVYWYRQLPEEGLKFMVYLQKENIIDESGMPKERFSAEFPKEGPSILRIQQVVRGDSAAYFCASSPSLRQNTGELFFGEGSRLTVL.

The gene calls are TRBV9 and TRBJ2-3; TRBD2 aligns across 8 bases. Germline values: CDR1 SGDLS, CDR2 YYNGEE. The J segment lost 4 bases and the V segment lost 3 bases, leaving 10 bases of the junction unmatched. The CDR3 loop spans 16 amino acids. The CDR3 is CASSAGGGSPSDTQYF. The CDR3 bases are TGTGCCAGCAGCGCCGGCGGGGGGTCCCCCTCAGATACGCAGTATTTT.

This clonotype was seen a handful of times. The V gene is TRBV29-1, the J gene TRBJ1-2; a possible D gene is TRBD1 (6 bases). V lost 6 bases and J 3 bases, leaving 14 bases between the germline ends. From germline, CDR1 is SQVTM and CDR2 ANQGSEA. The CDR3 consists of 13 residues. The CDR3 DNA is TGCAGCGTAGCACAGGGTTGCGACTATGGCTACACCTTC. This sequence encodes CSVAQGCDYGYTF.

This clonotype came up a few times. The chain has TRBV28 and TRBJ1-5, with TRBD1 as a possible D gene (5 bases). With 6 bases removed from V and 1 base from J, the gap between germline ends came to 10 bases. This CDR3 spans 14 amino acids. In germline, CDR1 is MDHEN, CDR2 SYDVKM. CDR3 region: CASRTTASNQPQHF. In DNA form, the CDR3 reads TGTGCCAGCAGGACGACAGCCAGCAATCAGCCCCAGCATTTT.

This clonotype came up a few times. The gene calls are TRBV28 and TRBJ2-5, with D unresolved. Trimming took 3 bases from V and 5 from J, leaving 13 bases between them. CDR1 is MDHEN and CDR2 is SYDVKM in the germline V gene. This CDR3 contains 14 residues. CDR3 residues: CASSFSALRETQYF. CDR3 sequence (DNA): TGTGCCAGCAGTTTTAGTGCTTTGAGGGAGACCCAGTACTTC.

The V call is TRBV6-1, the J call TRBJ2-1; no clear D. CDR3 length: 18 residues. Germline CDR1 is MNHNS and CDR2 is SASEGT. V was cut by 6 bases and J by 0 bases, with 21 bases left in between. CDR3 region: CASSDNTLTLSSYNEQFF. CDR3 coding DNA: TGTGCCAGCAGCGATAACACCCTCACACTGAGCTCCTACAATGAGCAGTTCTTC.

This clonotype was seen a few times. The chain joins TRBV7-9 to TRBJ2-7; D ambiguous. Trimming stripped 5 bases from V and 3 bases from J, with 11 bases between. From germline, CDR1 is SEHNR and CDR2 FQNEAQ (reference sequence). The CDR3 sequence is 13 residues long. The CDR3 coding sequence is TGTGCCAGCAGCCCCCCCCGGAGCTACGAGCAGTACTTC. It yields the protein CASSPPRSYEQYF. The whole variable domain, filled in from reference TRBV7-9 and TRBJ2-7, reads DTGVSQNPRHKITKRGQNVTFRCDPISEHNRLYWYRQTLGQGPEFLTYFQNEAQLEKSRLLSDRFSAERPKGSFSTLEIQRTEQGDSAMYLCASSPPRSYEQYFGPGTRLTVT.

A few counts support this clonotype. The chain combines TRBV9 with TRBJ2-7, with D perhaps matching TRBD2 (6 bases). Germline-derived CDR1 and CDR2 are SGDLS and YYNGEE. V dropped 0 bases and J dropped 4 bases, with 14 bases sitting between them. This CDR3 is 15 amino acids long. The CDR3 spells CASSVVRTGLYEQYF. The DNA of the CDR3 is TGTGCCAGCAGCGTAGTTAGGACGGGACTTTACGAGCAGTACTTC.

This clonotype was observed a few times. The rearrangement links TRBV6-5 to TRBJ2-1; TRBD2 matches 9 bases. The CDR3 length is 13 residues. V shed 6 bases, J shed 8 bases, and the junction held 5 bases outside the gene matches. Germline V gives CDR1 MNHEY, CDR2 SVGAGI. This CDR3 is CASSGLASHEQFF. In nucleotides, the CDR3 is TGTGCCAGCAGCGGACTAGCGAGCCATGAGCAGTTCTTC.

The chain recombines TRBV24-1 with TRBJ2-1, with 9 bases fitting TRBD1. V trimming: 3 bases; J trimming: 5 bases; junction bases outside the gene matches: 4. Germline CDR1 reads KGHDR; CDR2 reads SFDVKD. The CDR3 totals 15 residues. The CDR3 bases are TGTGCCACCAGTGATGGGACAGGGATCAACAATGAGCAGTTCTTC. As protein: CATSDGTGINNEQFF.

The rearrangement joins TRBV20-1 to TRBJ2-5, with TRBD1 matching over 7 bases. The CDR3 is 15 amino acids. V gave up 6 bases and J gave up 7 bases; unmatched junction bases: 17. The V gene's germline CDR1 is DFQATT and CDR2 SNEGSKA (reference sequence). CDR3 amino acids: CSANRLELQGWTQYF. The CDR3 DNA sequence: TGCAGTGCAAACAGACTGGAATTACAGGGGTGGACCCAGTACTTC.

The rearrangement links TRBV9 to TRBJ2-1; TRBD2 matches 7 bases. The J segment lost 8 bases and the V segment lost 3 bases, leaving 5 bases of the junction unmatched. Looked up from germline, CDR1 is SGDLS and CDR2 is YYNGEE. The length of the CDR3 is 13 residues. The CDR3 sequence is CASSAGGGYEQFF. Here the CDR3 DNA reads TGTGCCAGCAGCGCGGGGGGTGGCTATGAGCAGTTCTTC.

This chain links TRBV5-1 with TRBJ2-2; D gene uncertain. In germline, CDR1 is SGHRS, CDR2 YFSETQ. CDR3 size: 14 residues. V was trimmed by 2 bases and J by 1 base, leaving 6 bases between them. The CDR3 is CASSFSGNTGELFF. The CDR3 DNA reads as TGCGCCAGCAGCTTCTCTGGGAACACCGGGGAGCTGTTTTTT. The full variable domain, rest sourced from reference TRBV5-1 and TRBJ2-2, is KAGVTQTPRYLIKTRGQQVTLSCSPISGHRSVSWYQQTPGQGLQFLFEYFSETQRNKGNFPGRFSGRQFSNSRSEMNVSTLELGDSALYLCASSFSGNTGELFFGEGSRLTVL.

This clonotype was detected only a few times. The chain uses TRBV20-1 and TRBJ2-1, with D uncertain. V shed 5 bases and J shed 6 bases, with 11 bases lying between them. The CDR3 sequence is 12 residues long. Germline assignment: CDR1 DFQATT and CDR2 SNEGSKA (reference sequence). In nucleotides, the CDR3 is TGCAGTGCTGAGAGGCATAGCAATGAGCAGTTCTTC. This sequence encodes CSAERHSNEQFF.

The chain is built from TRBV11-2 and TRBJ1-2; D is perhaps TRBD1 (6 bases). The V end was cut by 5 bases, the J end by 5 bases, with 18 bases between. The germline CDR1 and CDR2 sequences are SGHAT and FQNNGV. The CDR3 runs 15 residues. The CDR3 bases are TGTGCCAGCAGCCCGCTAACGGGGACACGGTATGGCTACACCTTC. This sequence encodes CASSPLTGTRYGYTF.

This clonotype was found many times. The chain couples TRBV20-1 to TRBJ2-2; TRBD1 matches 7 bases. J lost 4 bases, V lost 0 bases, and 8 bases had no gene match. The germline V gene has CDR1 DFQATT and CDR2 SNEGSKA (reference sequence). This CDR3 is built from 16 residues. Written as DNA, the CDR3 is TGCAGTGCTAGAGATGGTTGGACAGGTTCCACCGGGGAGCTGTTTTTT. Its translation: CSARDGWTGSTGELFF.

This clonotype was seen a few times. The chain employs TRBV2 and TRBJ1-4; D unclear. Germline CDR1 SNHLY, CDR2 FYNNEI. The CDR3 covers 13 residues. The V end lost 0 bases, the J end lost 8 bases, and 7 bases lay between the germline ends. The CDR3, as DNA: TGTGCCAGCAGTGAAGCGCTTTGGGAAAAACTGTTTTTT. It translates to CASSEALWEKLFF.

The chain has TRBV6-1 and TRBJ2-7; D could derive from TRBD1 or TRBD2 (5 bases each). Between the trimmed V and J ends, which lost 6 bases and 4 bases, there was a span of 16 bases. The CDR3 spans 14 residues. Looked up from germline, CDR1 is MNHNS and CDR2 is SASEGT. The CDR3, as DNA: TGTGCCAGCAGGGGGATTGGGACCGGGTACGAGCAGTACTTC. It codes for CASRGIGTGYEQYF.

V gene TRBV7-8 combines with J gene TRBJ2-3, with 11 bases lining up with TRBD2. Germline CDR1 is SGHVS and CDR2 is FQNEAQ. This CDR3 contains 15 residues. V was clipped by 8 bases and J by 5 bases; unmatched bases: 9. CDR3 sequence: CASVRLAGIEDTQYF. The CDR3 nucleotides are TGTGCCAGCGTACGACTAGCGGGGATTGAAGATACGCAGTATTTT.